This TCR beta chain was retrieved from a study of T cells in Graves' hyperthyroidism and ophthalmopathy. Study-wide points: Most thyroid clonotypes expanded above 0.001 appeared in blood too. The model identified upcoming ophthalmopathy a median about 7.1 months ahead of onset.

Amplified TCR beta CDR3 regions came from RNA transcripts. HTBI primers were employed in a first-round RT-PCR of the TCR CDR3. In TCRdb, the multiplex PCR reads were re-called with MiXCR into one record per CDR3 protein. The profile shows 480,000 or so distinct CDR3 sequences, 40% to 55% of them singletons. The V gene's germline CDR1 is SEHNR and CDR2 FQNEAQ (reference sequence). The V gene lost 2 bases and the J gene lost 5 bases, with 16 bases spanning the gap. CDR3 size: 16 residues. With regard to this clonotype: Its specificity is not known.

The study left out patients who had uncontrolled infection, other autoimmune disease, pregnancy or lactation. The sample was peripheral blood or thyroid tissue (not recorded which). The rearrangement uses TRBV7-9 and TRBJ1-5; D is unclear. The clonotype was recovered from an adult woman with Graves' disease, either hyperthyroidism or ophthalmopathy (not recorded which). The CDR3 is CASSLWREGRDQPQHF. CDR3 DNA: TGTGCCAGCAGCTTATGGAGGGAAGGGCGCGATCAGCCCCAGCATTTT.